The next 29 T cell receptor beta chains were all read from a single sample in a study of blood T cell repertoires in COVID-19. Clones were sequenced by immunoSEQ multiplex PCR, and TCRdb holds only the in-frame ones, with some missing. There are roughly 250,000 clones in the sample; 80% to 90% occur only once, and around 2% lies in the top ten. The sequencing input was PBMCs or T cells enriched from blood (not recorded which). These receptors were taken from a woman in her forties or fifties who had recovered from COVID-19.

This sequence joins TRBV5-1 and TRBJ2-3, with D unclear. Germline lookup yields CDR1 SGHRS and CDR2 YFSETQ. This CDR3 comprises 14 residues. V was shortened by 4 bases and J by 6 bases, with 15 bases between the two germline ends. CDR3 sequence: CASSPPLSSDTQYF. The CDR3 DNA reads as TGCGCCAGCAGCCCCCCTTTGAGTTCCGATACGCAGTATTTT.

A single count supports this clone. The J gene is TRBJ2-1, the V gene TRBV19; 8 bases are a match to TRBD2. After removal of 7 bases from V and 0 bases from J, the junction contained 2 bases not matched to a gene. Looked up from germline, CDR1 is LNHDA and CDR2 is SQIVND (reference sequence). The CDR3 loop spans 14 amino acids. The CDR3 DNA reads TGTGCCAGTACCGGGACTAGCTCCTACAATGAGCAGTTCTTC. It encodes CASTGTSSYNEQFF.

The chain recombines TRBV6-5 with TRBJ2-2, with D possibly being TRBD1 (6 bases). The CDR3 contains 14 residues. Trimming stripped 8 bases from V and 7 bases from J, with 17 bases between. Germline assignment: CDR1 MNHEY and CDR2 SVGAGI. CDR3 DNA: TGTGCCAGCGCCGGGACACGGTTAGGCGGGGAGCTGTTTTTT. Residues: CASAGTRLGGELFF.

The chain couples TRBV5-5 to TRBJ1-1; 8 bases fit TRBD1. This CDR3 is built from 15 residues. The ends lost 4 bases at V and 6 bases at J; junction bases unmatched: 11. The germline V gene has CDR1 SGHKS and CDR2 YYEKEE (reference sequence). CDR3 sequence (DNA): TGTGCCAGCAGCGGAAACAGGGGGGGTGGTTCTGAAGCTTTCTTT. Translation: CASSGNRGGGSEAFF.

The chain uses TRBV7-2 and TRBJ2-1, with 10 bases fitting TRBD2. Germline V gene data show CDR1 as SGHTA and CDR2 as FQGNSA. The V gene end was trimmed by 7 bases and the J gene end by 7 bases; junction bases not matched to a gene: 10. The CDR3 is 15 residues long. The CDR3 bases are TGTGCCAGCATCAAGGAGCCTAGCGGGAGAAATGAGCAGTTCTTC. Amino acids: CASIKEPSGRNEQFF.

This clone showed up just once. The gene calls are TRBV28 and TRBJ2-2, with 8 bases matching TRBD2. The CDR3 runs 14 residues. From germline, CDR1 is MDHEN and CDR2 SYDVKM. J lost 6 bases, V lost 6 bases, and 6 bases had no gene match. As DNA, the CDR3 is TGTGCCAGCAGGTACAGGACTAGCCCCGGGGAGCTGTTTTTT. Protein product: CASRYRTSPGELFF.

The chain is built from TRBV5-1 and TRBJ2-1, with 10 bases aligning to TRBD2. The J segment lost 7 bases and the V segment lost 7 bases, leaving 11 bases of the junction unmatched. CDR3 length equals 15 residues. Germline CDR1 and CDR2: SGHRS and YFSETQ. The CDR3 is CASGPLAGVGNEQFF. The CDR3 DNA reads TGCGCCAGCGGTCCCCTAGCGGGAGTTGGTAATGAGCAGTTCTTC.

V usage is TRBV2 and J usage is TRBJ1-5; D perhaps matches TRBD1 (5 bases). The CDR3 runs to 15 residues. CDR1 and CDR2 (germline): SNHLY, FYNNEI. Trimming cost V 5 bases and J 0 bases, with 11 bases left between them. CDR3 sequence reads: CASSLTAYSNQPQHF. For the CDR3, the DNA is TGTGCCAGCAGTCTGACAGCCTATAGCAATCAGCCCCAGCATTTT.

The chain employs TRBV7-2 and TRBJ2-7, with TRBD1 identical over 8 bases. The J segment lost 4 bases and the V segment lost 5 bases, leaving 7 bases of the junction unmatched. This CDR3 has 14 residues. Per germline, CDR1 SGHTA and CDR2 FQGNSA. Here the CDR3 reads CASSAGQGSYEQYF. DNA for the CDR3: TGTGCCAGCAGCGCAGGACAGGGATCTTACGAGCAGTACTTC.

This sequence joins TRBV20-1 and TRBJ1-3; 10 nucleotides line up with TRBD1. The germline CDR1 and CDR2 sequences are DFQATT and SNEGSKA (reference sequence). V shed 3 bases and J 8 bases; nucleotides not matched to a gene: 16. This CDR3 is built from 17 residues. CDR3 residues: CSASRRTGGGGRYTIYF. In DNA form, the CDR3 reads TGCAGTGCTAGTAGACGGACAGGGGGGGGAGGCAGGTACACCATATATTTT.

The chain recombines TRBV5-1 with TRBJ2-1; TRBD2 agrees at 8 bases. The V segment lost 1 base and the J segment 6 bases; nucleotides outside the gene matches: 15. The CDR3 is 18 residues long. CDR1 is SGHRS and CDR2 is YFSETQ in the germline V gene. CDR3 nucleotide sequence: TGCGCCAGCAGCTTGACCGGGACTAGTTACGATGGGTTCAATGAGCAGTTCTTC. Its translation is CASSLTGTSYDGFNEQFF.

The J gene is TRBJ2-1, the V gene TRBV19; D might be TRBD2 (5 bases). CDR3 length: 17 amino acids. Germline CDR1 reads LNHDA; CDR2 reads SQIVND (reference sequence). The V and J ends lost 3 bases and 1 base respectively, with 16 bases between them. CDR3: CASSMSDTRSSYNEQFF. In nucleotides, the CDR3 is TGTGCCAGTAGTATGTCAGATACTAGGTCGTCCTACAATGAGCAGTTCTTC.

DNA for the CDR3: TGTGCCAGCAGCAGAGAGGACAGGGGGAACTATGGCTACACCTTC. Protein sequence: CASSREDRGNYGYTF. V is TRBV9 and J is TRBJ1-2; 10 nucleotides align to TRBD1. The CDR3 covers 15 residues. V lost 4 bases to trimming and J lost 2 bases; unmatched junction nucleotides: 5. Germline assignment: CDR1 SGDLS and CDR2 YYNGEE.

The chain recombines TRBV5-1 with TRBJ2-6; 9 bases fit TRBD1. V trimming: 4 bases; J trimming: 0 bases; junction bases outside the gene matches: 2. Germline-derived CDR1 and CDR2 are SGHRS and YFSETQ. The CDR3 runs 16 residues. The DNA of the CDR3 is TGCGCCAGCAGCCTGACAGGGGGCTCTGGGGCCAACGTCCTGACTTTC. This translates into CASSLTGGSGANVLTF. The full variable domain, rest sourced from reference TRBV5-1 and TRBJ2-6, is KAGVTQTPRYLIKTRGQQVTLSCSPISGHRSVSWYQQTPGQGLQFLFEYFSETQRNKGNFPGRFSGRQFSNSRSEMNVSTLELGDSALYLCASSLTGGSGANVLTFGAGSRLTVL.

This clone was observed a single time. This chain joins TRBV28 and TRBJ1-5; D unclear. V shed 6 bases and J shed 5 bases, with 8 bases lying between them. The CDR3 has 12 amino acids. CDR1 and CDR2 (germline): MDHEN, SYDVKM. The CDR3 DNA reads as TGTGCCAGCAGCCCTCTTCATCAGCCCCAGCATTTT. Translated: CASSPLHQPQHF.

The J gene is TRBJ2-1, the V gene TRBV7-3, with TRBD1 identical over 10 bases. The V gene's germline CDR1 is SGHTA and CDR2 FQGTGA. V was clipped by 1 base and J by 7 bases; unmatched bases: 7. The CDR3 contains 16 residues. In nucleotides, the CDR3 is TGTGCCAGCAGCTTAAATCGACAGGGGGCGCCTAATGAGCAGTTCTTC. The encoded protein is CASSLNRQGAPNEQFF.

The chain combines TRBV27 with TRBJ2-5; D ambiguous. The V gene's germline CDR1 is MNHEY and CDR2 SMNVEV (reference sequence). The CDR3 is 14 amino acids. Deletions cut 6 bases from V and 4 bases from J, with 15 bases between. DNA for the CDR3: TGTGCCAGCAGCGCCCTTGAGACACGAGAGACCCAGTACTTC. Its protein product is CASSALETRETQYF.

The chain uses TRBV19 and TRBJ1-1; D is uncertain. The CDR3 consists of 14 residues. CDR1 and CDR2 (germline): LNHDA, SQIVND (reference sequence). V dropped 0 bases and J dropped 9 bases, with 14 bases sitting between them. CDR3 residues: CASSIDGEEPKAFF. The CDR3 DNA is TGTGCCAGTAGTATAGATGGGGAGGAGCCTAAAGCTTTCTTT.

CDR3 sequence reads: CASSLGGYGYTF. The CDR3 bases are TGTGCCAGCAGCTTGGGCGGATATGGCTACACCTTC. The rearrangement uses TRBV5-6 and TRBJ1-2; D is uncertain. With 0 bases removed from V and 5 bases from J, the gap between germline ends came to 5 bases. The CDR3 has 12 amino acids. CDR1 and CDR2 from the germline V gene are SGHDT and YYEEEE.

This chain uses TRBV18 with TRBJ1-1, with a weak D call TRBD1 (5 bases). Germline values: CDR1 KGHSH, CDR2 LQKENI. The CDR3 runs 15 residues. The V end lost 1 base, the J end lost 4 bases, and 13 bases lay between the germline ends. For the CDR3, the DNA is TGTGCCAGCTCACCACGGGAGGGGCTGGGCACTGAAGCTTTCTTT. This gives the protein CASSPREGLGTEAFF.

This clone was detected a few times. Other DNA sequences within the sample encode an identical CDR3. J is TRBJ2-7 and V is TRBV2; possibly TRBD2 for D (6 bases). Germline lookup yields CDR1 SNHLY and CDR2 FYNNEI. The CDR3 consists of 13 residues. The V end lost 8 bases, the J end lost 2 bases, and 13 bases lay between the germline ends. CDR3 in amino acids: CASGGVGTYEQYF. The CDR3 DNA follows: TGTGCCAGCGGAGGGGTGGGGACCTACGAGCAGTACTTC.

The table lists this clone with a count of one. The chain links TRBV4-1 to TRBJ2-7; 12 bases fit TRBD2. The length of the CDR3 is 20 residues. With 1 base clipped from V and 5 bases from J, the junction kept 18 bases outside the gene matches. Germline CDR1 MGHRA, CDR2 YSYEKL. In DNA, the CDR3 is TGCGCCAGCAGCCAAGTTCTGCCTAGCGGGAGGGCCCGTCCACCCCACGAGCAGTACTTC. Translated: CASSQVLPSGRARPPHEQYF.

This clone was found once. The CDR3 here is CASSWSSDTQYF. In DNA, the CDR3 is TGCGCCAGCAGCTGGAGTTCAGATACGCAGTATTTT. V is TRBV5-1 and J is TRBJ2-3; D ambiguous. The CDR3 loop spans 12 amino acids. Germline CDR1 is SGHRS and CDR2 is YFSETQ. V lost 3 bases and J 4 bases, leaving 6 bases between the germline ends.

Many counts were recorded for this clone. This rearrangement joins TRBV27 to TRBJ2-1; 9 bases align to TRBD2. Germline-derived CDR1 and CDR2 are MNHEY and SMNVEV (reference sequence). The CDR3 runs 13 residues. V was clipped by 7 bases and J by 7 bases; unmatched bases: 5. CDR3 region: CASKGSGGNEQFF. CDR3 sequence (DNA): TGTGCCAGCAAGGGTAGCGGGGGAAATGAGCAGTTCTTC.

The chain is built from TRBV7-2 and TRBJ2-4; possibly TRBD2 for D (5 bases). V lost 3 bases and J 12 bases, leaving 18 bases between the germline ends. Germline V gene data show CDR1 as SGHTA and CDR2 as FQGNSA. The CDR3 is 14 amino acids. The CDR3 here is CASSFGVAGSTQYF. The CDR3 bases are TGTGCCAGCAGCTTTGGGGTCGCGGGCAGCACTCAGTACTTC.

This clone appeared once. The chain recombines TRBV28 with TRBJ1-2, with 10 bases fitting TRBD1. From germline, CDR1 is MDHEN and CDR2 SYDVKM. The CDR3 loop spans 14 amino acids. J lost 7 bases, V lost 3 bases, and 5 bases had no gene match. CDR3 bases: TGTGCCAGCAGTTTCCGACAGGGGGCTGGTGGCTACACCTTC. It is translated as CASSFRQGAGGYTF.

The chain combines TRBV7-8 with TRBJ1-6; 8 nucleotides match TRBD1. Germline V CDR1 and CDR2: SGHVS, FQNEAQ. The CDR3 is made up of 16 amino acids. The V segment lost 5 bases and the J segment 5 bases; nucleotides outside the gene matches: 8. The CDR3 nucleotides are TGTGCCAGCAGCATCGGGACAGGCTTGAATAATTCACCCCTCCACTTT. Translating it yields CASSIGTGLNNSPLHF.

As DNA, the CDR3 is TGTGCCAGTAGTCCCGGGACTAGCGGGAGCCCGCTCATTCAGTACTTC. This codes for CASSPGTSGSPLIQYF. This chain uses TRBV19 with TRBJ2-4, with 14 bases that match TRBD2. The CDR3 contains 16 residues. CDR1 is LNHDA, CDR2 SQIVND, per germline (reference sequence). Trimming took 5 bases from V and 9 from J; bases not matched to a gene: 9.

V gene TRBV19 combines with J gene TRBJ1-2; D is unclear. The CDR3 extends over 17 amino acids. In germline, CDR1 is LNHDA, CDR2 SQIVND (reference sequence). V was cut by 5 bases and J by 1 base, with 20 bases left in between. CDR3 amino acids: CASSPPRGGYDNYGYTF. The CDR3 DNA reads TGTGCCAGTAGTCCACCTCGGGGAGGGTATGATAACTATGGCTACACCTTC. Together with reference TRBV19 and TRBJ1-2, the CDR3 gives the full variable domain: DGGITQSPKYLFRKEGQNVTLSCEQNLNHDAMYWYRQDPGQGLRLIYYSQIVNDFQKGDIAEGYSVSREKKESFPLTVTSAQKNPTAFYLCASSPPRGGYDNYGYTFGSGTRLTVV.